This T cell receptor (beta chain) was retrieved from a study of T cell repertoires in cytomegalovirus infection. As for the study in general: Newly reported HLA-C-restricted and thoroughly characterized HLA-B-restricted CMV epitopes were employed. Whole-study findings and limits: In two of eight donors, the top clonotype was HLA-C-restricted CMV-specific. Summed frequency of public TCR beta families distinguished CMV carriers with the relevant HLA.

V lost 6 bases and J 10 bases, leaving 19 bases between the germline ends. Germline V gene lookup returns CDR1 SGHTA and CDR2 FQGNSA. CDR3 length: 15 residues. TCRdb ran MiXCR on the reads and lists one entry per CDR3 protein. The sample includes some 700,000 distinct CDR3 sequences, around 35% of them seen just once. This clonotype has only a few counts. Its antigen is currently unknown. This receptor was identified in a human donor in good health (CMV status not recorded). Some clones in this sample may be carry-over from other donors' samples. Sequencing was performed on cultured PBMCs, taken from culture after CMV antigen stimulation. The rearrangement links TRBV7-2 to TRBJ1-6; possible D gene TRBD1, 5 bases. The CDR3 region is CASRTGTPRASPLHF. CDR3 DNA sequence: TGTGCCAGCAGAACCGGGACCCCACGCGCATCACCCCTCCACTTT.